A selection of T cell receptor beta chains follows, all from one sample in a study of spatial heterogeneity in lung cancer. MiXCR was run by TCRdb on the 5' RACE reads, yielding one entry per CDR3 protein. The sample has approximately 26,000 distinct CDR3 sequences, under 9% seen once. This specimen consisted of lung tumor tissue, obtained at surgery. The receptors come from a male donor with early-stage non-small cell lung cancer. The CDR3 runs from the conserved cysteine through the conserved F or W. A D gene is named only where the DNA matches it firmly. Not all rows give a size; the values are once, few, many and, for expanded clones, a class.

d_gene,v_gene,abundance,j_gene,CDR3nt,CDR3aa
TRBD2,TRBV18,.,TRBJ2-7,TGTGCCAGCTCACCTCGAGGGACTAGCGGGATCTACGAGCAGTACTTC,CASSPRGTSGIYEQYF
.,TRBV28,medium-sized,TRBJ2-7,TGTGCCAGCCGGGGGGCGGGTATCACCGAGCAGTACTTC,CASRGAGITEQYF
.,TRBV7-6,many,TRBJ2-5,TGTGCCAGCAGCCGAGCAGTCGAGACCCAGTACTTC,CASSRAVETQYF
.,TRBV2,.,TRBJ2-3,TGTGCCAGCATCCCCCAGGCGTACACAGATACGCAGTATTTT,CASIPQAYTDTQYF
.,TRBV7-2,many,TRBJ1-1,TGTGCCAGCAGCTTAGGGATGAACACTGAAGCTTTCTTT,CASSLGMNTEAFF
TRBD2,TRBV9,.,TRBJ2-2,TGTGCCAGCAGCGGAACTAGCGGGGCTACCACCGGGGAGCTGTTTTTT,CASSGTSGATTGELFF
TRBD2,TRBV7-2,few,TRBJ2-1,TGTGCCAGCAGCTTCGGACTAGCGGGAGGCAATGAGCAGTTCTTC,CASSFGLAGGNEQFF
.,TRBV28,many,TRBJ1-5,TGTGCTGTCTCCCCCCCCCAGCAGCCCCAGCATTTT,CAVSPPQQPQHF
.,TRBV7-2,few,TRBJ2-3,TGTGCCAGCAGCTTAGACCTAGCGACAGATACGCAGTATTTT,CASSLDLATDTQYF
.,TRBV20-1,few,TRBJ1-1,TGCAGTGCTTCGAAGGGCGGCAGCACGATCGCCAACACTGAAGCTTTCTTT,CSASKGGSTIANTEAFF
TRBD2,TRBV18,.,TRBJ2-7,TGTGCCAGCTCAACCGGACTAGCGGGAGCGGGGGACGAGCAGTACTTC,CASSTGLAGAGDEQYF
.,TRBV18,few,TRBJ2-1,TGTGCCAGCTCCCTCTCCGAGCAAAATGAGCAGTTCTTC,CASSLSEQNEQFF
.,TRBV20-1,many,TRBJ2-7,TGCAGTGCTAGAGAATTAGGTAGGGTCGGCTACGAGCAGTACTTC,CSARELGRVGYEQYF
.,TRBV10-3,many,TRBJ2-7,TGTGCCATCAGTGATACTAGCACTCTCGAGCAGTACTTC,CAISDTSTLEQYF
.,TRBV7-3,few,TRBJ2-2,TGTGCCAGCAGCTTGAGTCGGCAGGAAGGGCTGTTTTTT,CASSLSRQEGLFF
TRBD1,TRBV12-3/TRBV12-4,.,TRBJ1-2,TGTGCCAGCAGTTTCGGGACAGGGCGCCGCTTTAGCTATGGCTACACCTTC,CASSFGTGRRFSYGYTF
TRBD2,TRBV10-3,.,TRBJ2-7,TGTGCCATCAGCGAGACTAGCGGGACAGAGCAGTACTTC,CAISETSGTEQYF
.,TRBV6-6,many,TRBJ2-7,TGTGCCAGCAGTACATCTGAGGCAGGCTTCTACGAGCAGTACTTC,CASSTSEAGFYEQYF
.,TRBV19,many,TRBJ1-5,TGTGCCAGCAACCCTGGGAGTCGATCGCCCCAGCATTTT,CASNPGSRSPQHF
.,TRBV28,many,TRBJ1-5,TGTGCCAGCAGCAGGGATTTACAGCCCCAGCATTTT,CASSRDLQPQHF
.,TRBV29-1,many,TRBJ2-5,TGCAGCGTTCGTCGAGATTCCTACAGACCGTATTCCCAGTACTTC,CSVRRDSYRPYSQYF
.,TRBV27,many,TRBJ2-7,TGTGCCAGCAGATGGAAGAGCTCCTACGAGCAGTACTTC,CASRWKSSYEQYF
.,TRBV27,few,TRBJ2-3,TGTGCCAGCAGTCACCTCCAGGGAGCGGGAGATACGCAGTATTTT,CASSHLQGAGDTQYF
TRBD2,TRBV10-3,.,TRBJ2-5,TGTGCCATCGGGGGGGATCGGGAGACCCAGTACTTC,CAIGGDRETQYF
TRBD1,TRBV29-1,.,TRBJ1-2,TGCAGCGGCTTAGGGGGCGCAGATGGCTACACCTTC,CSGLGGADGYTF
.,TRBV3-2,many,TRBJ1-5,TGTGCCAGCAGCCAAGAACGGGATTTCTCTAGCAATCAGCCCCAGCATTTT,CASSQERDFSSNQPQHF
.,TRBV9,few,TRBJ2-6,TGTGCCAGCAGCGTAGGTTATGGATTGGGGGCTGGGGCCAACGTCCTGACTTTC,CASSVGYGLGAGANVLTF
.,TRBV18,many,TRBJ1-1,TGTGCCAGCTCACCGACAAAGACTGAAGCTTTCTTT,CASSPTKTEAFF
TRBD1,TRBV3-1,medium-sized,TRBJ2-7,TGTGCCAGCAGCCCGGGACAGGGGGTCTACGAGCAGTACTTC,CASSPGQGVYEQYF
TRBD1,TRBV27,many,TRBJ2-7,TGTGCCAGCAGTTTAATGGGGTACGGGACAGTACTCTACGAGCAGTACTTC,CASSLMGYGTVLYEQYF
TRBD1,TRBV5-8,.,TRBJ2-3,TGTGCCAGCAGCTCCCATCCAACCGGGACAGGGACTCCAGATACGCAGTATTTT,CASSSHPTGTGTPDTQYF
.,TRBV28,many,TRBJ1-5,TGTGCCAGCACTAGAGCCCCAGCTGGGGGTCAGCCCCAGCATTTT,CASTRAPAGGQPQHF
.,TRBV7-9,many,TRBJ1-2,TGTGCCAGCAGCATCCAGGGGTACTATGGCTACACCTTC,CASSIQGYYGYTF
.,TRBV5-1,many,TRBJ2-7,TGCGCCAGCAGCTTATGGGGCTACGAGCAGTACTTC,CASSLWGYEQYF
.,TRBV24-1,many,TRBJ2-2,TGTGCCACCAGTGACCCCCGCGGGCAGACCGGGGAGCTGTTTTTT,CATSDPRGQTGELFF
.,TRBV7-3,many,TRBJ2-3,TGTGCCAGCAGCTCACAGGGTCGGGCAGATACGCAGTATTTT,CASSSQGRADTQYF
TRBD2,TRBV7-2,.,TRBJ2-1,TGTGCCAGCAACCCGGGACTAGGCCACAATGAGCAGTTCTTC,CASNPGLGHNEQFF
.,TRBV10-3,medium-sized,TRBJ2-7,TGTGCCATCAGTGAGTTGCTCTCCGAGCAGTACTTC,CAISELLSEQYF
TRBD2,TRBV7-9,many,TRBJ2-3,TGTGCCAGCAGCTTAGTAGCGGGAGGGCCGGATACGCAGTATTTT,CASSLVAGGPDTQYF
.,TRBV7-2,medium-sized,TRBJ1-1,TGTGCCAGCAGCTTAGGGGTGGAGGTGGGGAGGACTGAAGCTTTCTTT,CASSLGVEVGRTEAFF
.,TRBV7-9,many,TRBJ2-1,TGTGCCAGCAGCCCCCCCCTGTGGGAGCTCCTCAACTACAATGAGCAGTTCTTC,CASSPPLWELLNYNEQFF
.,TRBV7-2,.,TRBJ2-7,TGTGCCAGCAGCTTAGAGGTCGGGGTTCCCTACGAGCAGTACTTC,CASSLEVGVPYEQYF
TRBD1,TRBV28,many,TRBJ1-6,TGTGCCAGCAGAAGGACAGGGGCGAGAAATTCACCCCTCCACTTT,CASRRTGARNSPLHF
.,TRBV7-9,medium-sized,TRBJ2-1,TGTGCCAGCAGCCCAGGGCCCCGAGAGACGCGTGGGAATGAGCAGTTCTTC,CASSPGPRETRGNEQFF
.,TRBV11-2,.,TRBJ2-7,TGTGCCAGCAGTCTAGCGTCCTACGAGCAGAACTTC,CASSLASYEQNF
.,TRBV18,few,TRBJ2-1,TGTGCCAGCTCACCCGGGTATGAGGGACCTTTGATAGTCTTC,CASSPGYEGPLIVF
TRBD2,TRBV11-1,few,TRBJ2-1,TGTGCCAGCAGCTTAAGAAGCGGGAGTTCCTCCTACAATGAGCAGTTCTTC,CASSLRSGSSSYNEQFF
.,TRBV6-6,few,TRBJ1-5,TGTGCCAGCACCCAAGGAGGGCCCCAGCATTTT,CASTQGGPQHF
.,TRBV12-3/TRBV12-4,.,TRBJ2-3,TGTGCCAGCAGTTTACGCCCGGGCACCGGAGGTACGCAGTATTTT,CASSLRPGTGGTQYF
.,TRBV7-3,many,TRBJ1-1,TGTGCCAGCAGCTTAAACACGGGTGGGGACGAAGCTTTCTTT,CASSLNTGGDEAFF
TRBD2,TRBV27,.,TRBJ2-3,TGTGCCAGCAGTTCCTGGACTAGCTCAGATACGCAGTATTTT,CASSSWTSSDTQYF
.,TRBV11-2,many,TRBJ2-5,TGTGCCAGCAGCCGAGGGGGGACTACAGAGACCCAGTACTTC,CASSRGGTTETQYF
.,TRBV28,many,TRBJ1-3,TGTGCCAGCAGTTTAGTACCGGGGGAAAACACCATATATTTT,CASSLVPGENTIYF
.,TRBV7-2,many,TRBJ2-3,TGTGCCAGCAGCTTAGGAGGGGGGACGCAGTATTTT,CASSLGGGTQYF